This T cell receptor beta chain originates from a study of quantifying T cell responses using KT2 cells. Turning to the study itself: TCR alpha and beta constant-region primers primed reverse transcription of RNA.

The cDNA 3' end received a ligated oligonucleotide with a UMI. First-round PCR used three to five cycles and beta primers RC1.1 and RC1.2 covering TRBC1 and TRBC2. TCRdb recomputed calls from the UMI-ligation and nested PCR reads with MiXCR, one row per CDR3 protein. This table holds about 30,000 distinct CDR3 sequences, about 7.1% found once. This clonotype was seen a few times. Sequencing was done on a sample of PBMCs spiked with cells of the T cell clone KT2. The receptor was derived from a human donor.

The CDR3 DNA is TGTGCCAGCAGCCCGTCCCCCGGGACCCCTAAGAGTTCTGGGGCCAACGTCCTGACTTTC. It translates to CASSPSPGTPKSSGANVLTF. The chain uses TRBV7-7 and TRBJ2-6, with D possibly being TRBD1 or TRBD2 (5 bases each). V was clipped by 5 bases and J by 1 base, with 24 bases between them. Looked up from germline, CDR1 is SSHAT and CDR2 is FNYEAQ (reference sequence). The CDR3 spans 20 residues. Drawing the rest from reference TRBV7-7 and TRBJ2-6, the complete variable domain is GAGVSQSPRYKVTKRGQDVTLRCDPISSHATLYWYQQALGQGPEFLTYFNYEAQPDKSGLPSDRFSAERPEGSISTLTIQRTEQRDSAMYRCASSPSPGTPKSSGANVLTFGAGSRLTVL.